One and the same sample provided the 19 T cell receptor beta chains below, sequenced in a study of cytomegalovirus exposure and HLA in healthy donors. Sequenced by immunoSEQ multiplex PCR; TCRdb stores in-frame clones only, minus some. The table includes roughly 250,000 clones, 90% detected once. The sample was PBMCs. Receptors originate from a young woman in good health and CMV-seronegative.

V is TRBV7-6 and J is TRBJ2-1; 7 bases line up with TRBD1. The CDR3 sequence is 14 residues long. CDR1 is SGHVS and CDR2 is FNYEAQ in the germline V gene. The V and J ends lost 2 bases and 9 bases, in that order; junction bases with no gene match: 7. The CDR3 DNA sequence: TGTGCCAGCAGCTTAAGACAGGGATTTGGTGAGCAGTTCTTC. Translated: CASSLRQGFGEQFF.

V gene TRBV5-8 combines with J gene TRBJ2-5, with D possibly being TRBD2 (6 bases). The ends were cut back, 0 bases at V and 5 bases at J, with 14 bases in the middle. The CDR3 runs to 15 residues. The germline gives CDR1 SGHTS, CDR2 YDEGEE. The CDR3: CASSLAGGLGETQYF. DNA for the CDR3: TGTGCCAGCAGCTTGGCCGGGGGACTCGGGGAGACCCAGTACTTC.

This chain uses TRBV7-7 with TRBJ2-3, with 8 bases matching TRBD1. This CDR3 has 15 amino acids. V lost 1 base, J lost 3 bases, and 3 bases stayed unmatched. Germline values: CDR1 SSHAT, CDR2 FNYEAQ (reference sequence). CDR3 bases: TGTGCCAGCAGCTTAGGGACAGGGTCAACAGATACGCAGTATTTT. It yields the protein CASSLGTGSTDTQYF.

The CDR3 nucleotides read TGTGCCAGTAGTATAGATGGGGGCCTGGGTAAGCTGTATGGCTACACCTTC. Its translation: CASSIDGGLGKLYGYTF. The chain is built from TRBV19 and TRBJ1-2; TRBD1 is a possible D gene (6 bases). The CDR3 has 17 residues. Germline V lookup: CDR1 LNHDA, CDR2 SQIVND (reference sequence). The V end was cut by 0 bases, the J end by 5 bases, with 19 bases between.

V and J are TRBV15 and TRBJ2-3; 10 bases fit TRBD2. The CDR3 consists of 15 residues. Germline CDR1 is LNHNV and CDR2 is YYDKDF (reference sequence). V was clipped by 6 bases and J by 6 bases; unmatched bases: 9. CDR3 residues: CATSISGGAWDTQYF. The CDR3, as DNA: TGTGCCACCAGTATAAGCGGGGGGGCATGGGATACGCAGTATTTT. Full variable domain (outside the CDR3, taken from reference TRBV15 and TRBJ2-3): DAMVIQNPRYQVTQFGKPVTLSCSQTLNHNVMYWYQQKSSQAPKLLFHYYDKDFNNEADTPDNFQSRRPNTSFCFLDIRSPGLGDTAMYLCATSISGGAWDTQYFGPGTRLTVL.

The chain uses TRBV18 and TRBJ2-7; TRBD2 might be the D (5 bases). The CDR3 sequence is 14 residues long. From germline, CDR1 is KGHSH and CDR2 LQKENI. The V gene lost 2 bases and the J gene lost 2 bases, with 10 bases spanning the gap. In nucleotides, the CDR3 is TGTGCCAGCTCACCAGAGGGAGTTCCCTACGAGCAGTACTTC. Translation: CASSPEGVPYEQYF.

This chain links TRBV4-1 with TRBJ2-5; 10 nucleotides match TRBD2. From germline, CDR1 is MGHRA and CDR2 YSYEKL. V lost 0 bases and J lost 5; bases outside the gene matches: 6. This CDR3 has 16 amino acids. The CDR3 bases are TGCGCCAGCAGCCAAGATACTAGCGGGGTCGTCGAGACCCAGTACTTC. It yields the protein CASSQDTSGVVETQYF.

The chain has TRBV13 and TRBJ2-7; 8 nucleotides align to TRBD1. The CDR3 has 14 amino acids. The germline CDR1 and CDR2 sequences are PRHDT and FYEKMQ (reference sequence). The ends lost 0 bases at V and 5 bases at J; junction bases unmatched: 3. CDR3 bases: TGTGCCAGCAGCTTAGGGGACAGGGAGGACGAGCAGTACTTC. Residues: CASSLGDREDEQYF.

The V and J genes are TRBV5-5 and TRBJ1-5, with 8 positions matching TRBD1. V lost 0 bases, J lost 7 bases, and 6 bases stayed unmatched. The CDR3 has 15 amino acids. The germline V gene encodes CDR1 SGHKS and CDR2 YYEKEE (reference sequence). This chain's CDR3 is CASSLAQGAGQPQHF. In nucleotides, the CDR3 is TGTGCCAGCAGCTTGGCCCAGGGGGCAGGGCAGCCCCAGCATTTT.

The chain combines TRBV18 with TRBJ2-3, with D maybe TRBD1 (5 bases). The length of the CDR3 is 13 residues. V was shortened by 2 bases and J by 7 bases, with 10 bases between the two germline ends. Germline V lookup: CDR1 KGHSH, CDR2 LQKENI. The DNA for the CDR3 is TGTGCCAGCTCACCAGACAGTGGCTATACGCAGTATTTT. Translated, it gives CASSPDSGYTQYF.

This clone has only one observation. Different DNA sequences within this sample yield the same CDR3. The V call is TRBV27, the J call TRBJ2-5; TRBD2 might be the D (5 bases). The germline CDR1 and CDR2 sequences are MNHEY and SMNVEV (reference sequence). The CDR3 contains 16 residues. The V and J ends lost 5 bases and 4 bases respectively, with 20 bases between them. Here the CDR3 reads CASSHNLGLARETQYF. In DNA, the CDR3 is TGTGCCAGCAGTCACAACCTCGGGCTAGCCAGAGAGACCCAGTACTTC.

This sequence joins TRBV11-3 and TRBJ1-1, with 12 positions matching TRBD1. The V and J ends lost 5 bases and 2 bases, in that order; junction bases with no gene match: 3. The CDR3 extends over 15 amino acids. From germline, CDR1 is SGHNT and CDR2 YENEEA. The chain's CDR3 is CASSPGQGANTEAFF. CDR3 nucleotide sequence: TGTGCCAGCAGCCCGGGACAGGGGGCAAACACTGAAGCTTTCTTT.

CDR3 DNA: TGTGCCAGCAGCGTAGGAGACAGAGCATATGGCTACACCTTC. Protein product: CASSVGDRAYGYTF. The chain is built from TRBV9 and TRBJ1-2, with D perhaps TRBD1 (5 bases). This CDR3 contains 14 residues. Germline V gene sequence: CDR1 SGDLS, CDR2 YYNGEE. The V end was cut by 0 bases, the J end by 5 bases, with 11 bases between. The full variable domain, with the rest looked up from reference TRBV9 and TRBJ1-2, is DSGVTQTPKHLITATGQRVTLRCSPRSGDLSVYWYQQSLDQGLQFLIQYYNGEERAKGNILERFSAQQFPDLHSELNLSSLELGDSALYFCASSVGDRAYGYTFGSGTRLTVV.

J is TRBJ2-7 and V is TRBV6-6, with TRBD1 matching over 7 bases. V shed 0 bases and J 4 bases; nucleotides not matched to a gene: 9. Germline V gene lookup returns CDR1 MNHNY and CDR2 SVGAGI (reference sequence). The CDR3 sequence is 16 residues long. In DNA form, the CDR3 reads TGTGCCAGCAGTTACTCTCGGGACAGCCTACAGTACGAGCAGTACGTC. Translated, it gives CASSYSRDSLQYEQYV.

J is TRBJ1-4 and V is TRBV11-2; no clear D. The V end was cut by 4 bases, the J end by 4 bases, with 10 bases between. The CDR3 runs to 14 residues. Looked up from germline, CDR1 is SGHAT and CDR2 is FQNNGV. CDR3 loop: CASSYNNHNEKLFF. In DNA, the CDR3 is TGTGCCAGCAGCTACAATAACCATAATGAAAAACTGTTTTTT. The complete variable domain, with remaining parts taken from reference TRBV11-2 and TRBJ1-4, reads EAGVAQSPRYKIIEKRQSVAFWCNPISGHATLYWYQQILGQGPKLLIQFQNNGVVDDSQLPKDRFSAERLKGVDSTLKIQPAKLEDSAVYLCASSYNNHNEKLFFGSGTQLSVL.

The J gene is TRBJ2-7, the V gene TRBV27; the match to TRBD1 covers 8 bases. V dropped 0 bases and J dropped 7; count of bases not matched to a gene: 5. The germline gives CDR1 MNHEY, CDR2 SMNVEV (reference sequence). The CDR3 spans 14 residues. DNA for the CDR3: TGTGCCAGCAGTTTATCCCAGGGGGCTTTAGAGCAGTACGTC. Protein sequence: CASSLSQGALEQYV.

The gene calls are TRBV28 and TRBJ1-6, with TRBD1 identical over 8 bases. With 6 bases clipped from V and 10 bases from J, the junction kept 5 bases outside the gene matches. The CDR3 is 13 residues long. Germline CDR1 is MDHEN and CDR2 is SYDVKM. CDR3 in amino acids: CASSGQGRSPLHF. DNA of the CDR3: TGTGCCAGCAGCGGACAGGGACGGTCACCCCTCCACTTT.

The gene calls are TRBV9 and TRBJ1-1, with 7 positions matching TRBD1. Germline trimming cut 4 bases from V and 10 bases from J; bases unmatched to any gene: 13. Germline CDR1 reads SGDLS; CDR2 reads YYNGEE. The CDR3 runs to 14 residues. The CDR3 loop reads CASSYTTGDVGAFF. DNA for the CDR3: TGTGCCAGCAGCTATACCACAGGGGACGTTGGAGCTTTCTTT.

This clone came up once. J is TRBJ2-2 and V is TRBV5-1; D call uncertain. CDR3 length equals 14 residues. CDR1 SGHRS and CDR2 YFSETQ come from the germline V gene. The ends were cut back, 2 bases at V and 4 bases at J, with 9 bases in the middle. The CDR3 here is CASSLSTFTGELFF. The CDR3 DNA sequence: TGCGCCAGCAGCTTAAGCACTTTCACCGGGGAGCTGTTTTTT.